Following are 8 T cell receptor beta chains from one sample sequenced in a study of blood T cells in healthy people across ages. Next came a second PCR, run for roughly 6 to 11 cycles, which used a sample-barcoded 5' primer along with a J-beta primer mix. One entry per CDR3 protein results from TCRdb running MiXCR on the 5' RACE reads. The profile covers some 1.4 million distinct CDR3 sequences, with approximately 38% appearing a single time and less than 8% taken by the ten largest. The sample consisted of blood. The source of these receptors is a woman aged 18 to 35 in good health.

V is TRBV28 and J is TRBJ2-4, with 7 bases lining up with TRBD1. The assigned J gene may be wrong: the sequence end matches TRBJ2-7 better. The CDR3 is 16 amino acids. CDR1 and CDR2 from the germline V gene are MDHEN and SYDVKM. The CDR3 nucleotides read TGTGCCAGCAGTCCAACCGGGACAGCGATACCCTACGAGCAGTACTTC. Protein: CASSPTGTAIPYEQYF.

This chain links TRBV2 with TRBJ2-5, with D unclear. Germline V lookup: CDR1 SNHLY, CDR2 FYNNEI. CDR3 length: 14 residues. Between the trimmed V and J ends, which lost 8 bases and 0 bases, there was a span of 13 bases. CDR3: CASLPASYQETQYF. For the CDR3, the DNA is TGTGCCAGCTTACCTGCTTCTTACCAAGAGACCCAGTACTTC. Supplemented by reference TRBV2 and TRBJ2-5, the full variable domain reads EPEVTQTPSHQVTQMGQEVILRCVPISNHLYFYWYRQILGQKVEFLVSFYNNEISEKSEIFDDQFSVERPDGSNFTLKIRSTKLEDSAMYFCASLPASYQETQYFGPGTRLLVL.

This clonotype is a singleton in its sample. The V gene is TRBV30, the J gene TRBJ1-4; D is uncertain. The CDR3 is made up of 11 amino acids. Between the trimmed V and J ends, which lost 3 bases and 5 bases, there was a span of 4 bases. Germline V gene sequence: CDR1 GTSNPN, CDR2 SVGIG (reference sequence). The CDR3 DNA sequence: TGTGCCTGGAGACAGAATGAAAAACTGTTTTTT. The encoded protein is CAWRQNEKLFF.

A few counts support this clonotype. The CDR3 DNA is TGTGCCAGCAGTGAAGCAGGGCTAAGTCAGCCCCAGCATTTT. Residues: CASSEAGLSQPQHF. The rearrangement uses TRBV2 and TRBJ1-5; no clear D. Germline V CDR1 and CDR2: SNHLY, FYNNEI. This CDR3 comprises 14 residues. Trimming cost V 0 bases and J 6 bases, with 9 bases left between them.

This clonotype was observed at least ten times. With a much larger clone just one base away, this may be a read error. The chain links TRBV6-5 to TRBJ1-4; D is undetermined. Germline V gives CDR1 MNHEY, CDR2 SVGAGI. This CDR3 contains 14 residues. Deletions cut 5 bases from V and 0 bases from J, with 7 bases between. Here the CDR3 DNA reads TGTGCCAGCAGTGACGGGACAACTAATGAAAAACTGTTTTTT. It is translated as CASSDGTTNEKLFF.

The chain carries TRBV20-1 and TRBJ2-6; D is possibly TRBD1 (6 bases). There are 15 residues in the CDR3. V lost 3 bases and J 0 bases, leaving 9 bases between the germline ends. The germline gives CDR1 DFQATT, CDR2 SNEGSKA (reference sequence). The CDR3 region is CSASNRDSGANVLTF. The CDR3 nucleotides are TGCAGTGCTAGTAACAGGGACTCTGGGGCCAACGTCCTGACTTTC.

This clonotype was seen repeatedly, ten times or more. The chain couples TRBV27 to TRBJ2-7; D may correspond to TRBD1 or TRBD2 (5 bases each). The CDR3 runs 14 residues. Per the germline V gene, CDR1 is MNHEY and CDR2 is SMNVEV (reference sequence). V was shortened by 5 bases and J by 2 bases, with 13 bases between the two germline ends. CDR3 amino acids: CASSPGTLTYEQYF. The CDR3 DNA follows: TGTGCCAGCAGTCCAGGGACGTTGACCTACGAGCAGTACTTC.

The chain has TRBV25-1 and TRBJ1-2, with 12 nucleotides matching TRBD1. Losses at the gene ends were 3 bases for V and 7 bases for J; bases not matched to a gene: 9. This CDR3 is built from 16 residues. The V gene's germline CDR1 is MGHDK and CDR2 SYGVNS. CDR3 sequence (DNA): TGTGCCAGCAGTGAGGGGACAGGGGGCGCAGAAGGTGGCTACACCTTC. Its protein product is CASSEGTGGAEGGYTF.